These 4 T cell receptor beta chains share one sample of origin, sequenced in a study of yellow fever vaccine responses in identical twins. TCRdb itself ran the RT-PCR reads through MiXCR, one entry per CDR3 protein. The sample lists fewer than 35,000 distinct CDR3 sequences, approximately 54% occurring once. Sequenced here: T cells from blood (PBMCs), unsorted or a sorted subset (not recorded which), sampled before or after yellow fever vaccination (not recorded which). The receptors derive from a woman younger than 30 who received the yellow fever vaccine.

The chain employs TRBV4-1 and TRBJ1-2; D is unresolved. This CDR3 spans 15 amino acids. Germline CDR1 is MGHRA and CDR2 is YSYEKL. The V end lost 4 bases, the J end lost 2 bases, and 14 bases lay between the germline ends. The CDR3 sequence is CASSPGRSSNYGYTF. DNA for the CDR3: TGCGCCAGCAGCCCCGGACGGAGTTCCAACTATGGCTACACCTTC.

The rearrangement links TRBV13 to TRBJ2-7; D remains ambiguous. Germline CDR1 and CDR2: PRHDT and FYEKMQ (reference sequence). The CDR3 is 14 amino acids. V was pared by 6 bases and J by 2 bases, with 14 bases between. This chain's CDR3 is CASRAVDEAYEQYF. The CDR3 bases are TGTGCCAGCAGGGCCGTGGACGAGGCCTACGAGCAGTACTTC.

The chain is built from TRBV4-2 and TRBJ1-2; 7 positions match TRBD1. CDR1 is LGHNA and CDR2 is YNFKEQ in the germline V gene. Losses at the gene ends were 5 bases for V and 1 base for J; bases not matched to a gene: 10. The CDR3 has 16 amino acids. The DNA for the CDR3 is TGTGCCAGCAGCGGGACAGTCGGGAAATTTAACTATGGCTACACCTTC. The encoded protein is CASSGTVGKFNYGYTF.

V and J are TRBV11-1 and TRBJ2-3; D is unresolved. Trimming stripped 2 bases from V and 6 bases from J, with 21 bases between. There are 17 residues in the CDR3. CDR1 is SGHAT, CDR2 FQDESV, per germline (reference sequence). CDR3 sequence: CASSLQTGPRKGDTQYF. The CDR3 region has the DNA TGTGCCAGCAGCTTACAGACCGGGCCAAGGAAAGGGGATACGCAGTATTTT.